Listed below are T cell receptor beta chains from one sample, sequenced in a study of cytotoxic CD8 clonotypes in ibrutinib-treated CLL. Produced via immunoSEQ multiplex PCR; TCRdb's table is partial and in-frame only. This sample carries fewer than 400,000 clones, under 70% of them seen once, and the ten largest clones take just under 6.5%. The specimen was PBMCs, collected after 36 months of ibrutinib treatment. The receptors derive from a human donor with chronic lymphocytic leukemia. The CDR3 runs from the conserved cysteine through the conserved F or W. A D gene is named only where the DNA matches it firmly. Size is stated for part of the rows, as once, few or many counts, or as a class when the clone is expanded.

CASSELGQAGYGYTF,TGTGCCAGCAGTGAATTGGGCCAGGCTGGGTATGGCTACACCTTC,TRBJ1-2,NA,TRBV25-1,NA
CASSLPGGEAFF,TGTGCCAGCAGCCTACCCGGGGGGGAAGCTTTCTTT,TRBJ1-1,NA,TRBV25-1,NA
CASSLGFSEQYF,TGTGCCAGCAGCTTAGGATTTTCCGAGCAGTACTTC,TRBJ2-7,NA,TRBV7-2,NA
CASSKTGSSGTYEQYF,TGTGCCAGCTCAAAGACAGGGTCTAGCGGGACCTACGAGCAGTACTTC,TRBJ2-7,TRBD2,TRBV18,few
CASSRPTSIIDSPLHF,TGTGCCAGCAGTCGACCGACATCGATCATTGATTCACCCCTCCACTTT,TRBJ1-6,NA,TRBV6-6,NA
CASTNTNQPQHF,TGTGCCAGCACAAACACGAATCAGCCCCAGCATTTT,TRBJ1-5,NA,TRBV7-9,few
CASSLGLAGGGEQFF,TGTGCCAGCAGCCTCGGACTAGCGGGGGGAGGTGAGCAGTTCTTC,TRBJ2-1,TRBD2,TRBV11-3,NA
CASSYSSGYNEQFF,TGTGCCAGCAGTTACTCTTCCGGCTACAATGAGCAGTTCTTC,TRBJ2-1,NA,TRBV6-5,NA
CASSVGPLDGYTF,TGTGCCAGCAGCGTCGGACCTCTTGATGGCTACACCTTC,TRBJ1-2,NA,TRBV6-5,once
CASSLYGGLRNTIYF,TGTGCCAGCAGTTTATACGGGGGGCTTAGAAACACCATATATTTT,TRBJ1-3,NA,TRBV27,NA
CASTPWGASRDYGYTF,TGTGCCAGCACCCCGTGGGGGGCGAGCCGGGACTATGGCTACACCTTC,TRBJ1-2,NA,TRBV7-9,few
CASSLVSGGIVWTDTQYF,TGTGCCAGCAGCTTAGTTAGCGGGGGCATTGTATGGACAGATACGCAGTATTTT,TRBJ2-3,TRBD2,TRBV7-8,NA
CARSLCSSGSMKDGELFF,TGTGCCAGAAGCTTGTGTTCTAGCGGGAGTATGAAGGACGGGGAGCTGTTTTTT,TRBJ2-2,TRBD2,TRBV5-3,NA
CATSNGADPTEAYEQYF,TGTGCCACCAGCAATGGAGCTGACCCCACTGAGGCCTACGAGCAGTACTTC,TRBJ2-7,NA,TRBV15,NA
CASSLWNTDTQYF,TGTGCCAGCAGCTTATGGAACACAGATACGCAGTATTTT,TRBJ2-3,NA,TRBV7-2,few
CASSGLREEQFF,TGTGCCAGCAGCGGACTCCGGGAGGAGCAGTTCTTC,TRBJ2-1,NA,TRBV7-2,NA
CSVGGLAADTQYF,TGCAGCGTTGGTGGCCTAGCGGCAGATACGCAGTATTTT,TRBJ2-3,TRBD2,TRBV29-1,NA
CASSIGQGGQPQHF,TGCGCCAGCAGTATCGGACAGGGGGGGCAGCCCCAGCATTTT,TRBJ1-5,TRBD1,TRBV5-1,few
CASSTPWGANTEAFF,TGCGCCAGCAGCACACCGTGGGGGGCTAACACTGAAGCTTTCTTT,TRBJ1-1,NA,TRBV4-1,few
CSVERGRELFF,TGCAGCGTTGAGCGAGGGCGGGAGCTGTTTTTT,TRBJ2-2,NA,TRBV29-1,NA
CAISNTGGSDSYGYTF,TGTGCCATCAGTAACACAGGGGGCTCAGATTCCTATGGCTACACCTTC,TRBJ1-2,TRBD1,TRBV10-3,NA
CASSSQLADTQYF,TGTGCCAGCAGCTCACAACTAGCAGATACGCAGTATTTT,TRBJ2-3,NA,TRBV5-4,few
CASNQEGPRGYEQYF,TGTGCCAGCAATCAGGAGGGGCCCCGGGGGTACGAGCAGTACTTC,TRBJ2-7,NA,TRBV7-8,NA
CASSLRVEETQYF,TGCGCCAGCAGCTTGCGGGTAGAGGAGACCCAGTACTTC,TRBJ2-5,NA,TRBV5-1,NA
CASSLYTGNTEAFF,TGCGCCAGCAGCTTGTACACAGGTAACACTGAAGCTTTCTTT,TRBJ1-1,NA,TRBV5-1,NA
CASSPADRIYEQYF,TGTGCCAGCTCACCCGCTGACCGGATCTACGAGCAGTACTTC,TRBJ2-7,NA,TRBV18,NA
CASIYRGGDEQYF,TGTGCCAGCATTTATAGAGGGGGCGACGAGCAGTACTTC,TRBJ2-7,TRBD1,TRBV28,few